This TCR beta chain is drawn from a study of patients and donors after allogeneic stem cell transplantation. V was pared by 2 bases and J by 8 bases, with 9 bases of the junction left unmatched. This CDR3 is 14 amino acids long. CDR1 and CDR2 (germline): SGHRS, YFSETQ. This clonotype occurred a few times. TCRdb analysed the RT-PCR reads with MiXCR anew, one entry per CDR3 protein. The table lists about a million distinct CDR3 sequences, approximately 18% of them singletons. Sequenced material: blood, either unsorted or a sorted T cell fraction (not recorded which). The TCR comes from a human donor who was either an allogeneic HSCT recipient or a stem cell or donor lymphocyte infusion donor (not recorded which). It is not recorded whose cells these are; they may come from a transplant donor. The chain carries TRBV5-1 and TRBJ1-2; 7 bases map to TRBD1. The CDR3 DNA reads as TGCGCCAGCAGCTTCAACAGGGGCGGGGAGGGCTACACCTTC. Amino acid sequence: CASSFNRGGEGYTF.